This entry lists 19 T cell receptor beta chains sequenced from one sample in a study of radiation and T cells in renal cell carcinoma. Treatment indicated: treatment-naive control, cytoreductive nephrectomy. Clones were read by immunoSEQ multiplex PCR, and TCRdb kept only the in-frame ones, dropping some. The sample gives 13,000 to 15,000 clones, approximately 54% of which show up once; around 13% is in the top ten. Sample: tumor tissue, taken from a patient whose treatment was nephrectomy without radiotherapy. These receptors all stem from a middle-aged man with renal cell carcinoma.

The sample holds a few counts of this clone. V gene TRBV9 combines with J gene TRBJ2-7; 8 bases are shared with TRBD2. This CDR3 has 13 amino acids. The V segment lost 4 bases and the J segment 9 bases; nucleotides outside the gene matches: 9. Looked up from germline, CDR1 is SGDLS and CDR2 is YYNGEE. The CDR3 here is CASSPTRGEVQYF. The CDR3 DNA reads TGTGCCAGCAGCCCCACGCGGGGGGAGGTGCAGTACTTC.

This chain uses TRBV10-3 with TRBJ2-1; D is perhaps TRBD1 or TRBD2 (6 bases each). The V gene's germline CDR1 is ENHRY and CDR2 SYGVKD. V was cut by 5 bases and J by 9 bases, with 29 bases left in between. This CDR3 comprises 18 residues. Written as DNA, the CDR3 is TGTGCCATCAGTCCAACCTCCACCTCTCGGAGGGGGTTGGGTGAGCAGTTCTTC. As protein: CAISPTSTSRRGLGEQFF.

This clone appeared a few times. The chain is built from TRBV6-1 and TRBJ1-6, with D unresolved. The germline V gene has CDR1 MNHNS and CDR2 SASEGT. V lost 4 bases, J lost 7 bases, and 17 bases lay in between. CDR3 length: 16 amino acids. As DNA, the CDR3 is TGTGCCAGCAGTGCAACTATAACTAGCGGGAATTCACCCCTCCACTTT. It encodes CASSATITSGNSPLHF.

The chain is built from TRBV5-5 and TRBJ1-6; D is unclear. This CDR3 spans 15 amino acids. The V end lost 2 bases, the J end lost 7 bases, and 13 bases lay between the germline ends. Germline V gives CDR1 SGHKS, CDR2 YYEKEE (reference sequence). The CDR3, as DNA: TGTGCCAGCAGCTTTACCCCGGCCCTAAATTCACCCCTCCACTTT. Translation gives CASSFTPALNSPLHF.

The gene calls are TRBV4-2 and TRBJ2-2; 8 bases agree with TRBD2. V was pared by 0 bases and J by 6 bases, with 6 bases of the junction left unmatched. The CDR3 has 16 amino acids. Germline CDR1 is LGHNA and CDR2 is YNFKEQ. This CDR3 is CASSQDFRTSPGELFF. CDR3 nucleotide sequence: TGTGCCAGCAGCCAAGATTTCAGGACTAGCCCCGGGGAGCTGTTTTTT.

This clone occurred a few times. This rearrangement joins TRBV29-1 to TRBJ1-2; the D gene is possibly TRBD1 (6 bases). There are 13 residues in the CDR3. Germline V gene data show CDR1 as SQVTM and CDR2 as ANQGSEA. Trimming shortened V by 4 bases and J by 1 base, and 10 bases separated the two germline ends. CDR3 coding DNA: TGCAGCGTTGGCGACAGGATTAACTATGGCTACACCTTC. It specifies CSVGDRINYGYTF.

The chain joins TRBV11-2 to TRBJ1-1; D gene unclear. The CDR3 covers 14 residues. The germline V gene has CDR1 SGHAT and CDR2 FQNNGV. V was trimmed by 2 bases and J by 1 base, leaving 8 bases between them. The CDR3 sequence: CASSLSHPNTEAFF. CDR3 DNA sequence: TGTGCCAGCAGCTTAAGCCACCCGAACACTGAAGCTTTCTTT.

This sequence joins TRBV27 and TRBJ2-5; 10 bases map to TRBD1. The CDR3 extends over 17 amino acids. CDR1 is MNHEY and CDR2 is SMNVEV in the germline V gene (reference sequence). After removal of 4 bases from V and 5 bases from J, the junction contained 13 bases not matched to a gene. DNA for the CDR3: TGTGCCAGCAGTTCCCCTGCGGGACAGGGGCGCAAGGAGACCCAGTACTTC. It yields the protein CASSSPAGQGRKETQYF.

This chain connects TRBV10-3 to TRBJ2-1, with D possibly matching TRBD2 (5 bases). Germline V lookup: CDR1 ENHRY, CDR2 SYGVKD. The CDR3 is made up of 12 amino acids. V lost 6 bases, J lost 10 bases, and 13 bases lay in between. The CDR3 region has the DNA TGTGCCATCAGCGACTACTCCGGAGAGCAGTTCTTC. Translation: CAISDYSGEQFF.

By share of the sample, this clone is medium-sized (0.01 to 0.1%). CDR3 residues: CASSDGTGGLQQYF. CDR3 in DNA: TGCGCCAGCAGTGATGGGACAGGGGGCTTGCAGCAGTACTTC. V and J are TRBV10-1 and TRBJ2-7; the match to TRBD1 covers 12 bases. The CDR3 length is 14 residues. The J segment lost 8 bases and the V segment lost 3 bases, leaving 5 bases of the junction unmatched. CDR1 WNHNN and CDR2 SYGVQD come from the germline V gene (reference sequence).

This CDR3 is CSADDLGVYTF. The CDR3 bases are TGCAGCGCTGACGATTTAGGGGTCTACACCTTC. The chain combines TRBV29-1 with TRBJ1-2; tentatively, D is TRBD1 (5 bases). The CDR3 sequence is 11 residues long. V lost 7 bases, J lost 10 bases, and 16 bases lay in between. CDR1 is SQVTM and CDR2 is ANQGSEA in the germline V gene.

The J gene is TRBJ1-1, the V gene TRBV10-1, with D uncertain. Trimming left V 2 bases short and J 0 bases short, with 4 bases between. This CDR3 has 13 residues. Germline V gene data show CDR1 as WNHNN and CDR2 as SYGVQD (reference sequence). In DNA form, the CDR3 reads TGCGCCAGCAGTGAGGGGTTGAACACTGAAGCTTTCTTT. It translates to CASSEGLNTEAFF.

V is TRBV9 and J is TRBJ2-2; possible D gene TRBD2, 6 bases. Per the germline V gene, CDR1 is SGDLS and CDR2 is YYNGEE. The V end lost 4 bases, the J end lost 4 bases, and 11 bases lay between the germline ends. This CDR3 contains 14 residues. The CDR3 DNA is TGTGCCAGCAGCCAGACAGCGGGCACCGGGGAGCTGTTTTTT. It encodes CASSQTAGTGELFF.

The V call is TRBV5-1, the J call TRBJ2-3; 10 bases are a match to TRBD1. The CDR3 runs 18 residues. With V trimmed by 3 bases and J by 5 bases, 15 bases remained unmatched. Per germline, CDR1 SGHRS and CDR2 YFSETQ. CDR3 amino acids: CASSSTALTGGVKDTQYF. Here the CDR3 DNA reads TGCGCCAGCAGCTCCACCGCTCTGACAGGGGGCGTTAAAGATACGCAGTATTTT.

This rearrangement joins TRBV7-7 to TRBJ2-3; 9 nucleotides align to TRBD2. Germline loops: CDR1 SSHAT, CDR2 FNYEAQ (reference sequence). The CDR3 is 16 residues long. The ends lost 5 bases at V and 5 bases at J; junction bases unmatched: 11. CDR3 loop: CASSRGAGGWEDTQYF. The CDR3 DNA reads as TGTGCCAGCAGCAGAGGAGCGGGGGGCTGGGAAGATACGCAGTATTTT.

This clone was detected a few times. The chain couples TRBV11-2 to TRBJ1-5; perhaps TRBD1 as D (6 bases). The CDR3 spans 14 residues. V was cut by 1 base and J by 7 bases, with 11 bases left in between. Germline V gives CDR1 SGHAT, CDR2 FQNNGV. CDR3 protein: CASSLVGGWQPQHF. The CDR3 coding sequence is TGTGCCAGCAGCTTAGTGGGGGGCTGGCAGCCCCAGCATTTT.

The chain combines TRBV2 with TRBJ1-5, with 9 positions matching TRBD1. The length of the CDR3 is 14 residues. The germline gives CDR1 SNHLY, CDR2 FYNNEI. The V gene end was trimmed by 6 bases and the J gene end by 6 bases; junction bases not matched to a gene: 6. DNA of the CDR3: TGTGCCAGCAGCGGACAGGGGCCTCGTCAGCCCCAGCATTTT. Protein sequence: CASSGQGPRQPQHF.

The V call is TRBV25-1, the J call TRBJ2-1; D perhaps matches TRBD1 (6 bases). The CDR3 contains 16 residues. Per the germline V gene, CDR1 is MGHDK and CDR2 is SYGVNS. V shed 1 base and J shed 2 bases, with 12 bases lying between them. The CDR3 DNA reads as TGTGCCAGCAGTGAATCGACAGGTTTCGCCTACAATGAGCAGTTCTTC. Its translation is CASSESTGFAYNEQFF.

The CDR3 loop is CASNPTGVEKLFF. CDR3 bases: TGTGCCAGCAATCCGACAGGGGTCGAAAAACTGTTTTTT. The V gene is TRBV19, the J gene TRBJ1-4; 8 positions match TRBD1. Trimming cost V 9 bases and J 8 bases; bases outside gene matches: 8. From germline, CDR1 is LNHDA and CDR2 SQIVND (reference sequence). The CDR3 extends over 13 amino acids. Complete variable domain (other parts from reference TRBV19 and TRBJ1-4): DGGITQSPKYLFRKEGQNVTLSCEQNLNHDAMYWYRQDPGQGLRLIYYSQIVNDFQKGDIAEGYSVSREKKESFPLTVTSAQKNPTAFYLCASNPTGVEKLFFGSGTQLSVL.